Shown below are 16 T cell receptor beta chains from a single sample sequenced in a study of blood T cell repertoires in COVID-19 (dated by TCRdb to about 2020). Libraries were prepared through the immunoSEQ multiplex PCR assay. Entries here come from immuneACCESS through TCRdb and include only in-frame sequences with V and J called. Some clones fail to appear in such tables; in the studies checked, an unresolved V gene covers under half of the shortfall, and the cause of the remainder is unknown. This sample holds about 68,000 clones; approximately 90% were observed only once. The ten largest make up roughly 8.7% of the sample. Sequencing was done on a sample of peripheral blood. The receptors here all came from a man aged 25 to 40 with acute or convalescent COVID-19.

This clone was seen just once. This chain links TRBV6-6 with TRBJ2-7; 9 positions agree with TRBD1. The CDR3 is 14 amino acids. CDR1 and CDR2 (germline): MNHNY, SVGAGI (reference sequence). V lost 3 bases to trimming and J lost 9 bases; unmatched junction nucleotides: 9. The CDR3 reads CASSYGTGTKGQYF. CDR3 DNA: TGTGCCAGCAGTTATGGGACAGGGACTAAGGGGCAGTACTTC.

Only a few counts were recorded for this clone. J is TRBJ2-2 and V is TRBV11-2; 14 nucleotides align to TRBD2. The V segment lost 8 bases and the J segment 6 bases; nucleotides outside the gene matches: 11. The CDR3 consists of 17 residues. Germline CDR1 and CDR2: SGHAT and FQNNGV. CDR3 nucleotides: TGTGCCAGCGGGACTAGCGGGAGTCCTCCGTGGGCCGGGGAGCTGTTTTTT. Its protein product is CASGTSGSPPWAGELFF.

This clone was recorded only once. V usage is TRBV25-1 and J usage is TRBJ2-7; D may be TRBD1 (6 bases). This CDR3 region has 13 residues. Germline-derived CDR1 and CDR2 are MGHDK and SYGVNS. Trimming left V 4 bases short and J 6 bases short, with 13 bases between. The CDR3 nucleotides read TGTGCCAGCAGTGTAACAGGGTCCGGCGAGCAGTACTTC. This sequence encodes CASSVTGSGEQYF.

The V call is TRBV7-2, the J call TRBJ2-1, with TRBD1 matching 7 bases. With V trimmed by 5 bases and J by 2 bases, 6 bases remained unmatched. The V gene's germline CDR1 is SGHTA and CDR2 FQGNSA. The CDR3 has 15 amino acids. The CDR3, as DNA: TGTGCCAGCAGCATAACAGGGGCGACCTACAATGAGCAGTTCTTC. Protein sequence: CASSITGATYNEQFF.

V gene TRBV9 combines with J gene TRBJ2-1; 11 bases align to TRBD2. The junction had 0 bases not matched to a gene; V was cut back by 3 bases and J by 4 bases. From germline, CDR1 is SGDLS and CDR2 YYNGEE. The CDR3 spans 14 residues. This CDR3 reads CASSGLAGYNEQFF. DNA of the CDR3: TGTGCCAGCAGCGGACTAGCGGGGTACAATGAGCAGTTCTTC.

V is TRBV18 and J is TRBJ2-4, with TRBD1 as a possible D gene (6 bases). CDR3 size: 17 residues. V was trimmed by 2 bases and J by 2 bases, leaving 16 bases between them. CDR1 is KGHSH, CDR2 LQKENI, per germline. CDR3 protein: CASSPYSGVGTKNIQYF. The CDR3 DNA sequence: TGTGCCAGCTCACCATATTCAGGGGTCGGGACCAAAAACATTCAGTACTTC.

The chain is built from TRBV6-1 and TRBJ2-1, with a tentative D call TRBD1 (7 bases). Germline CDR1 and CDR2: MNHNS and SASEGT. V was cut by 1 base and J by 7 bases, with 14 bases left in between. There are 15 residues in the CDR3. This CDR3 is CASSEVRTGGNEQFF. In DNA, the CDR3 is TGTGCCAGCAGTGAAGTCCGGACAGGAGGGAATGAGCAGTTCTTC.

This clone was seen more than once but under ten times. The chain uses TRBV13 and TRBJ2-1; no firm D call. V lost 5 bases to trimming and J lost 2 bases, with 13 bases between them. The CDR3 spans 15 residues. CDR1 and CDR2 (germline): PRHDT, FYEKMQ (reference sequence). CDR3: CASSLASPTYNEQFF. In DNA, the CDR3 is TGTGCCAGCAGCCTTGCGAGCCCTACCTACAATGAGCAGTTCTTC.

This chain uses TRBV18 with TRBJ1-2; D unclear. This CDR3 spans 18 amino acids. Trimming took off 1 base at V and 3 bases at J, with 21 bases between the two ends. Germline V gene lookup returns CDR1 KGHSH and CDR2 LQKENI. The DNA of the CDR3 is TGTGCCAGCTCACCACTCCCTCCCATCCTCGTGTCGGACTATGGCTACACCTTC. It encodes CASSPLPPILVSDYGYTF.

The rearrangement uses TRBV5-1 and TRBJ2-3; 10 bases line up with TRBD2. Trimming cost V 2 bases and J 3 bases; bases outside gene matches: 6. The length of the CDR3 is 16 residues. Per the germline V gene, CDR1 is SGHRS and CDR2 is YFSETQ. CDR3 DNA: TGCGCCAGCAGCTTAAGGCTAGCGGGAGTGACAGATACGCAGTATTTT. It is translated as CASSLRLAGVTDTQYF.

For the CDR3, the DNA is TGTGCCTGGAGTGGAGGAGGCAGGGGGGATAACTATGGCTACACCTTC. Translated: CAWSGGGRGDNYGYTF. The V and J genes are TRBV30 and TRBJ1-2; 7 nucleotides match TRBD1. The CDR3 is 16 residues long. Germline loops: CDR1 GTSNPN, CDR2 SVGIG (reference sequence). The junction had 9 bases not matched to a gene; V was cut back by 1 base and J by 1 base.

The chain recombines TRBV6-6 with TRBJ2-5; D is uncertain. The germline gives CDR1 MNHNY, CDR2 SVGAGI (reference sequence). V shed 6 bases and J shed 2 bases, with 4 bases lying between them. CDR3 size: 11 residues. The CDR3 reads CASSTQETQYF. For the CDR3, the DNA is TGTGCCAGCAGCACTCAAGAGACCCAGTACTTC.

The V and J genes are TRBV30 and TRBJ2-7, with 8 nucleotides matching TRBD2. Trimming took 0 bases from V and 3 from J; bases not matched to a gene: 7. Germline V gene sequence: CDR1 GTSNPN, CDR2 SVGIG (reference sequence). The CDR3 is 15 residues long. The CDR3 region is CAWSVGAGGGYEQYF. The CDR3, as DNA: TGTGCCTGGAGTGTAGGTGCGGGGGGCGGCTACGAGCAGTACTTC.

This clone was seen once. CDR3 sequence (DNA): TGTGCCAGCAGTCCCCGACGGGGAACTAATGAAAAACTGTTTTTT. Amino acid sequence: CASSPRRGTNEKLFF. The rearrangement uses TRBV6-5 and TRBJ1-4; D uncertain. Trimming pared 5 bases from V and 1 base from J, leaving 11 bases between. Germline CDR1 MNHEY, CDR2 SVGAGI. The CDR3 spans 15 residues.

The chain recombines TRBV28 with TRBJ1-1, with 8 bases that match TRBD1. The germline V gene encodes CDR1 MDHEN and CDR2 SYDVKM. J was trimmed by 5 bases and V by 3 bases; bases with no gene match: 5. This CDR3 has 14 amino acids. The chain's CDR3 is CASSLTGVKTEAFF. The CDR3 region has the DNA TGTGCCAGCAGTTTGACAGGGGTAAAAACTGAAGCTTTCTTT.

This clone appeared once. DNA for the CDR3: TGTGCCAGCAGTTTCGACAGGGGTGACTATGGCTACACCTTC. Translating gives CASSFDRGDYGYTF. The chain joins TRBV28 to TRBJ1-2; TRBD1 matches at 8 bases. The V gene's germline CDR1 is MDHEN and CDR2 SYDVKM. This CDR3 region has 14 residues. Losses at the gene ends were 3 bases for V and 3 bases for J; bases not matched to a gene: 3.